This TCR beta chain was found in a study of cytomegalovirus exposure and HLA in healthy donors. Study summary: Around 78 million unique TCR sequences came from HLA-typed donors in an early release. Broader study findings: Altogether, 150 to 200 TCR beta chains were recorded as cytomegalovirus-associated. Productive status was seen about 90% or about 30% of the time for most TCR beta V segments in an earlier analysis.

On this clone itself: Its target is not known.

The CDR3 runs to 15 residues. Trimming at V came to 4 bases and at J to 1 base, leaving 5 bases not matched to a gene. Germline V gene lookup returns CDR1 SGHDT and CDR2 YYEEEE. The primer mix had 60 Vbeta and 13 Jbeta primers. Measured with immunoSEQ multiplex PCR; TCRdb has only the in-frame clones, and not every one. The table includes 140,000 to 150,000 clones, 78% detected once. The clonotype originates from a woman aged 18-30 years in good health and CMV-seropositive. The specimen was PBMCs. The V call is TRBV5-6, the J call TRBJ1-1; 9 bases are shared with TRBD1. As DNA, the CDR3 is TGTGCCAGCAGCAGGCCGGGACAGGGGAACACTGAAGCTTTCTTT. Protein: CASSRPGQGNTEAFF.